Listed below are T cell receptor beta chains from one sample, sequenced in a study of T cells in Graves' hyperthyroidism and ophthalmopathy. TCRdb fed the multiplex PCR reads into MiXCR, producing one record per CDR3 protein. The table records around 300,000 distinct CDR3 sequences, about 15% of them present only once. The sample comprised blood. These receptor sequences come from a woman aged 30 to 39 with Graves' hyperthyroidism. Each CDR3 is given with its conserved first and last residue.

CASSQDRGDAQHF	TRBV4-2
CASSLWDGEEAFF	TRBV28
CASSPTDRGEPQHF	TRBV18
CASGPHMVTEAFF	TRBV6-8
CSARTTLDGKETQYF	TRBV20-1
CASSLVGGAYGYTF	TRBV28
CASSMAWGPDTQYF	TRBV19
CASKSGGGASSYNEQFF	TRBV19
CASSASPGNTEAFF	TRBV6-4
CASSLGRGGAAQYF	TRBV11-2
CASSEALPIQVSTDTQYF	TRBV6-1
CASSLVMGVGEQFF	TRBV7-9
CASSLGDSLNTEAFF	TRBV28
CAWSGTGGAYIQYF	TRBV30
CASSSPWVRSSYEQYF	TRBV28
CSASSGGAWRVSYEQYF	TRBV20-1
CASSYPDRGDEKLFF	TRBV6-5
CSASILAGGSYEQYF	TRBV20-1
CASTRQGPYSNQPQHF	TRBV19
CASGINLREQYF	TRBV12-3/TRBV12-4
CASSSTWTSGSTGELFF	TRBV7-9
CSARSDPFLGYEQYF	TRBV20-1
CASSHGSRGRNEQYF	TRBV9
CASSPFQGSYNEQFF	TRBV18
CASSVARGADNEQFF	TRBV9
CASSFGQNTEAFF	TRBV12-3/TRBV12-4
CAISDLGPPYNEQFF	TRBV10-3
CASRGPGLATSGQFF	TRBV5-4
CASSQDSSGNTIYF	TRBV5-6
CASSSGTGGLSSNQPQHF	TRBV2